The T cell receptor (beta chain) under discussion was sequenced for a study of cytomegalovirus exposure and HLA in healthy donors. The PCR had 60 Vbeta and 13 Jbeta primers. Repertoires were generated with immunoSEQ multiplex PCR, while TCRdb's copy carries only in-frame clones and drops some. The sample yields roughly 140,000 clones, around 82% seen once. Findings and limits, study-wide: A later analysis linked a missense DCLRE1C variant to TCR beta V- and J-gene trimming.

The CDR3 sequence is 13 residues long. Germline lookup yields CDR1 MNHEY and CDR2 SVGAGI. With V trimmed by 5 bases and J by 8 bases, 7 bases remained unmatched. As to this clone: Its antigen is unknown.

This receptor was identified in a woman aged 40 to 50 in good health and CMV-seropositive. V gene TRBV6-5 combines with J gene TRBJ1-2, with TRBD1 matching over 8 bases. The sample taken for sequencing was PBMCs. In DNA, the CDR3 is TGTGCCAGCAGTCCTAGGACAGGGAACGGCTACACCTTC. Amino acids: CASSPRTGNGYTF.